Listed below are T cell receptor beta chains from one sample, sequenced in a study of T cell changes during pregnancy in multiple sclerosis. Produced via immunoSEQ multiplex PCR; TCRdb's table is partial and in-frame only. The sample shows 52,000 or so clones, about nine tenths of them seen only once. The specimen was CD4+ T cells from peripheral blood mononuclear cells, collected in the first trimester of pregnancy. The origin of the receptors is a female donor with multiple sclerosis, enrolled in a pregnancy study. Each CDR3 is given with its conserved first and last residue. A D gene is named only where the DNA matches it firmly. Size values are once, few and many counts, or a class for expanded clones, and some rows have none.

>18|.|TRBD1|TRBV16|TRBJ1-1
CASSQSAGLGQGYTEAFF
TGTGCCAGCAGCCAATCTGCGGGATTGGGACAGGGGTACACTGAAGCTTTCTTT
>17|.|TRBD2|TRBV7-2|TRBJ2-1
CASSLFGTSGRHNEQFF
TGTGCCAGCAGCTTATTTGGGACTAGCGGGAGACACAATGAGCAGTTCTTC
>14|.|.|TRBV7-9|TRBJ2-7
CASSTTGPPYEQYF
TGTGCCAGCAGCACAACGGGTCCTCCCTACGAGCAGTACTTC
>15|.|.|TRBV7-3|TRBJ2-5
CASSPRGWTQETQYF
TGTGCCAGCAGCCCCCGCGGGTGGACCCAAGAGACCCAGTACTTC
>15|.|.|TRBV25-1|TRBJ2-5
CASSKRQVYQETQYF
TGTGCCAGCAGCAAAAGACAAGTCTACCAAGAGACCCAGTACTTC
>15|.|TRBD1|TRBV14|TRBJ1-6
CASSQAQGGNSPLHF
TGTGCCAGCAGCCAAGCCCAGGGGGGAAATTCACCCCTCCACTTT
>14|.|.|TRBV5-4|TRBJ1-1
CASSLGRGNTEAFF
TGTGCCAGCAGCTTGGGACGAGGGAACACTGAAGCTTTCTTT
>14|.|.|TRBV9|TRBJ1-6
CASSVGDTNSPLHF
TGTGCCAGCAGCGTAGGTGACACTAATTCACCCCTCCACTTT
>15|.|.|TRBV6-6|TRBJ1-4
CASSYLEGTNEKLFF
TGTGCCAGCAGTTACCTGGAGGGTACTAATGAAAAACTGTTTTTT
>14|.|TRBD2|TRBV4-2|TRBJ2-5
CASSQVGLAETQYF
TGTGCCAGCAGCCAGGTGGGACTAGCAGAGACCCAGTACTTC
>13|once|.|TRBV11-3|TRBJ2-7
CASSFAEAYEQYF
TGTGCCAGCAGCTTTGCGGAAGCCTACGAGCAGTACTTC
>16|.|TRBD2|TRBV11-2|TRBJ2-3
CASSLRGGRGADTQYF
TGTGCCAGCAGCTTACGCGGGGGTCGGGGCGCAGATACGCAGTATTTT
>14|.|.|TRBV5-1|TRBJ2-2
CASSVMDFAGELFF
TGCGCCAGCAGCGTGATGGACTTTGCCGGGGAGCTGTTTTTT
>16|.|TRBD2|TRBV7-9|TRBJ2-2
CASPPAGGPGTGELFF
TGTGCCAGCCCCCCCGCGGGAGGGCCTGGTACCGGGGAGCTGTTTTTT
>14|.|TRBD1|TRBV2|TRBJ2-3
CASSEGQGVDTQYF
TGTGCCAGCAGTGAGGGACAGGGGGTAGATACGCAGTATTTT
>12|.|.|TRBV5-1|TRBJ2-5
CASSLLAQTQYF
TGCGCCAGCAGCTTGTTAGCCCAGACCCAGTACTTC
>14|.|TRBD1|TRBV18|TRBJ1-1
CASSMDRASTEAFF
TGTGCCAGCTCAATGGACAGGGCTTCAACTGAAGCTTTCTTT
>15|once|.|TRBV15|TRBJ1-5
CATSRDVVGVPPQHF
TGTGCCACCAGCAGAGATGTGGTCGGGGTTCCGCCCCAGCATTTT
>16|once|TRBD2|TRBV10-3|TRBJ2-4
CAISGGTSGGQNIQYF
TGTGCCATCAGTGGGGGGACTAGCGGGGGCCAAAACATTCAGTACTTC
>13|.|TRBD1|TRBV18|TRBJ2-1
CASSRDRTNEQFF
TGTGCCAGCTCCCGGGACAGGACCAATGAGCAGTTCTTC
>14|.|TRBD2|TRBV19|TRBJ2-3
CASSIGGGTDTQYF
TGTGCCAGTAGTATTGGCGGGGGGACAGATACGCAGTATTTT
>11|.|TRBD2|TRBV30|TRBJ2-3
CAWSSGGPQYF
TGTGCCTGGTCTAGCGGGGGCCCGCAGTATTTT
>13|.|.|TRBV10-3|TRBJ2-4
CAISDGEKNIQYF
TGTGCCATCAGTGATGGAGAAAAAAACATTCAGTACTTC
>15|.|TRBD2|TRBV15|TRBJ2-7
CATSASGGSTYEQYF
TGTGCCACCAGCGCCAGCGGGGGGAGCACCTACGAGCAGTACTTC
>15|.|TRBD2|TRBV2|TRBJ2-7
CASRILAGGAYEQYF
TGTGCCAGCAGGATTCTAGCGGGAGGTGCCTACGAGCAGTACTTC
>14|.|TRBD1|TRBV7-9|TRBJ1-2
CASSSRDRGKGYTF
TGTGCCAGCAGCTCCCGGGACAGGGGGAAGGGCTACACCTTC
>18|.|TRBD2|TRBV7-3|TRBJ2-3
CASSFTSPGLAGGDTQYF
TGTGCCAGCAGCTTCACTTCTCCAGGACTAGCCGGGGGAGATACGCAGTATTTT
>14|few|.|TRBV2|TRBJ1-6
CASKGGAYNSPLHF
TGTGCCAGCAAGGGAGGGGCCTATAATTCACCCCTCCACTTT
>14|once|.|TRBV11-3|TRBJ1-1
CASSSSSGVTEAFF
TGTGCCAGCAGCTCCTCCTCGGGGGTTACTGAAGCTTTCTTT
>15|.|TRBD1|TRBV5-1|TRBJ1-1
CASSPNLGTGSEAFF
TGCGCCAGCAGCCCGAATTTGGGGACAGGGTCTGAAGCTTTCTTT
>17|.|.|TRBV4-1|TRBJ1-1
CASSQDGTDHPNTEAFF
TGCGCCAGCAGCCAAGATGGAACAGATCACCCGAACACTGAAGCTTTCTTT
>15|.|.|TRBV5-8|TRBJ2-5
CASSLGRVNQETQYF
TGTGCCAGCAGCTTGGGCAGGGTAAACCAAGAGACCCAGTACTTC
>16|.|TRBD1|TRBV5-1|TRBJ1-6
CASSEGQGAMNSPLHF
TGCGCCAGCAGCGAGGGACAGGGGGCGATGAATTCACCCCTCCACTTT
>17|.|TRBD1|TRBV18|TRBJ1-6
CASSPRQGGLVNSPLHF
TGTGCCAGCTCACCTCGACAGGGCGGGTTAGTGAATTCACCCCTCCACTTT
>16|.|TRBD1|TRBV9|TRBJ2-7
CASSVATQGPGHEQYF
TGTGCCAGCAGCGTAGCTACACAGGGGCCAGGACACGAGCAGTACTTC
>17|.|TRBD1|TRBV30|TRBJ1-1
CAWSKKYRGFEGTEAFF
TGTGCCTGGAGTAAGAAGTACAGGGGGTTTGAGGGCACTGAAGCTTTCTTT
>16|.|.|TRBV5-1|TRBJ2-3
CASSRRQVDSTDTQYF
TGCGCCAGCAGCCGGAGACAGGTCGATTCGACAGATACGCAGTATTTT
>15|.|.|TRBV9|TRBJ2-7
CASSVAAGLTYEQYF
TGTGCCAGCAGCGTAGCGGCAGGACTTACCTACGAGCAGTACTTC
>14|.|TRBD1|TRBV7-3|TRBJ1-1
CASSQQGTNTEAFF
TGTGCCAGCAGCCAACAGGGGACGAACACTGAAGCTTTCTTT
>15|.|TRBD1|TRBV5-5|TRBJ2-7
CASSLEARGLVEQYF
TGTGCCAGCAGCTTGGAGGCCAGGGGGCTCGTCGAGCAGTACTTC
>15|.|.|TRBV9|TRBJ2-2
CASSVERTGAGELFF
TGTGCCAGCAGCGTAGAGAGGACTGGGGCCGGGGAGCTGTTTTTT
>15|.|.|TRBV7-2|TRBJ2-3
CASSLPSRGGDTQYF
TGTGCCAGCAGCTTGCCTTCCCGCGGAGGAGATACGCAGTATTTT
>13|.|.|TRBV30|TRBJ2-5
CAWTRSFQETQYF
TGTGCCTGGACTCGGTCCTTCCAAGAGACCCAGTACTTC
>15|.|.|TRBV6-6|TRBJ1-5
CASSPPGAWEQPQHF
TGTGCCAGCAGTCCCCCAGGGGCTTGGGAGCAGCCCCAGCATTTT
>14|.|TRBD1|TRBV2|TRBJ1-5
CASSPLDRGQPQHF
TGTGCCAGCAGTCCACTGGACAGGGGACAGCCCCAGCATTTT
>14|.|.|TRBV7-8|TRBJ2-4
CASSPRPTANIQYF
TGTGCCAGCAGCCCGCGACCGACAGCTAACATTCAGTACTTC
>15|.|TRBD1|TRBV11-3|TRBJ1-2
CASSLRGTGDRGYTF
TGTGCCAGCAGCTTACGCGGGACAGGGGATCGGGGCTACACCTTC
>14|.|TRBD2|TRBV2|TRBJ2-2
CASRTSGNTGELFF
TGTGCCAGCAGGACTAGCGGCAACACCGGGGAGCTGTTTTTT